Sequencing of this TCR beta chain was carried out in a study of T-cell memory formation after mild COVID-19. This clonotype was detected only a few times. Its antigen is currently unknown. Germline is not matched at one junction end, which may reflect a read error. TCRdb reprocessed the 5' RACE reads via MiXCR and lists one record per CDR3 protein. This table holds 85,000 to 120,000 distinct CDR3 sequences, over 15% found once. This CDR3 contains 11 residues. Germline values: CDR1 DFQATT, CDR2 SNEGSKA (reference sequence). Overall study findings and caveats: There were some responding clones in pre-infection memory, which suggested that cross-reactive memory had joined.

The V call is TRBV20-1, the J call TRBJ1-2; 7 bases match TRBD1. Sample: PBMCs or a T cell subset sorted from them (not recorded which). This receptor was obtained from an adult woman who had mild COVID-19 (a few samples of this study predate the infection). Cell type and time point are not known. Written as DNA, the CDR3 is TGCAGTGCCGGAAGACAGGGAACCTCTCCCTTC. Residues: CSAGRQGTSPF.